The present T cell receptor beta chain was sequenced within a study of glioma-infiltrating T cells after dendritic cell vaccination. Trimming took off 0 bases at V and 8 bases at J, with 7 bases between the two ends. The CDR3 length is 13 residues. Germline V gene sequence: CDR1 MGHRA, CDR2 YSYEKL. The protocol was immunoSEQ multiplex PCR, while the TCRdb copy is restricted to in-frame clones and leaves out a portion. The sample lists 75,000 to 100,000 clones, around 80% occurring once. The sample here was blood, taken before dendritic cell vaccination. The TCR was taken from a human donor with glioblastoma. The V gene is TRBV4-1, the J gene TRBJ1-4; D call uncertain. CDR3 region: CASSQDWQEKLFF. CDR3 bases: TGCGCCAGCAGCCAAGATTGGCAGGAAAAACTGTTTTTT.